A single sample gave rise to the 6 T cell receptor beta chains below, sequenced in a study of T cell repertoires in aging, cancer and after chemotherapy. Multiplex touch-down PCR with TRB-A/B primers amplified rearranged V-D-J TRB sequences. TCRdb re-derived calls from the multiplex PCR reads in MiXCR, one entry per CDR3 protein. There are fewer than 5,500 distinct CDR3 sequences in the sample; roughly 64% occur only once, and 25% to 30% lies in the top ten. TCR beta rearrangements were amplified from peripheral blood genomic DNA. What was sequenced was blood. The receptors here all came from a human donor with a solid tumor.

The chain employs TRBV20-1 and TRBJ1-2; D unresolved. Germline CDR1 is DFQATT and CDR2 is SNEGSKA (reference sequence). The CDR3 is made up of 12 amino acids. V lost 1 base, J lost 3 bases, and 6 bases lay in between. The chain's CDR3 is CSARGGDYGYTF. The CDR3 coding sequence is TGCAGTGCTAGAGGTGGGGACTATGGCTACACCTTC.

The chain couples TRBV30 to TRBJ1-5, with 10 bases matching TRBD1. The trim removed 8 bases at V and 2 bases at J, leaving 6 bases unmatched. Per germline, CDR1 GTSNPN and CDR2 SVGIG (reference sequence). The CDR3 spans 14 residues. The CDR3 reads CAGSGTGGNQPQHF. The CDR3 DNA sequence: TGTGCCGGGTCGGGGACAGGGGGCAATCAGCCCCAGCATTTT.

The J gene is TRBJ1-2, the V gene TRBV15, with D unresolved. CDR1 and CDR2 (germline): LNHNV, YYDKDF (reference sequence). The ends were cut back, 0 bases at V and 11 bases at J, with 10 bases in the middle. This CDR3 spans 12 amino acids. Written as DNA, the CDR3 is TGTGCCACCAGCAGAGAAGAGTTGAGTTACACCTTC. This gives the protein CATSREELSYTF. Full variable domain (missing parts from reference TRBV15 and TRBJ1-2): DAMVIQNPRYQVTQFGKPVTLSCSQTLNHNVMYWYQQKSSQAPKLLFHYYDKDFNNEADTPDNFQSRRPNTSFCFLDIRSPGLGDTAMYLCATSREELSYTFGSGTRLTVV.

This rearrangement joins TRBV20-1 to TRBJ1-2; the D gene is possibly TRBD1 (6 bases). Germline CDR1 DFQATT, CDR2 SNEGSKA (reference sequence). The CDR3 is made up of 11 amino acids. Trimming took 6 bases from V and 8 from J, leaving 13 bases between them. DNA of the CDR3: TGCAGTGCAGAGGGGGGGCCCGGCTACACCTTC. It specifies CSAEGGPGYTF.

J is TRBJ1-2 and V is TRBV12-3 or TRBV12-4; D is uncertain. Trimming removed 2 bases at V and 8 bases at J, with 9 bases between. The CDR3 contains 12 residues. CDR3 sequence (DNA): TGTGCCAGCAGTTTAAGTCTGGGAGGCTACACCTTC. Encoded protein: CASSLSLGGYTF.

The CDR3 DNA reads as TGCAGCGTTAGACTAGCGGCCACCCGGGACGAGCAGTACTTC. Translation gives CSVRLAATRDEQYF. This chain joins TRBV29-1 and TRBJ2-7; 9 positions agree with TRBD2. The CDR3 runs to 14 residues. Germline CDR1 reads SQVTM; CDR2 reads ANQGSEA. V lost 5 bases and J lost 5; bases outside the gene matches: 10.